This record concerns one T cell receptor beta chain sequence. No antigen is known for it. This sample's time point: after dendritic cell vaccination, including at tumor progression/relapse. The vaccine used monocyte-derived dendritic cells pulsed overnight with autologous tumor lysate. The data originate from a study of glioma-infiltrating T cells after dendritic cell vaccination. Study-level background: Post-vaccination tumor came from repeat resection after recurrence; a handful of pre/post pairs existed. General study results and limits: Complete blood and tumor specimen sets were limited to few patients.

The germline V gene has CDR1 GTSNPN and CDR2 SVGIG (reference sequence). The trim removed 2 bases at V and 3 bases at J, leaving 3 bases unmatched. There are 14 residues in the CDR3. Produced via immunoSEQ multiplex PCR; TCRdb's table is partial and in-frame only. The sample contains 2,500 to 3,000 clones, roughly 85% of which appear only once. The sequence derives from a human donor with glioblastoma. J is TRBJ1-1 and V is TRBV30; 10 bases match TRBD1. The material sequenced was tumor tissue, taken after dendritic cell vaccination. This CDR3 reads CAWSRTGGDTEAFF. In nucleotides, the CDR3 is TGTGCCTGGAGTCGGACAGGGGGGGACACTGAAGCTTTCTTT.